What follows are 8 T cell receptor beta chains derived from one specimen sequenced in a study of OX40 agonist ivuxolimab in advanced cancers. Sequenced by immunoSEQ multiplex PCR; TCRdb stores in-frame clones only, minus some. The profile shows over 50,000 clones, 90% to 95% of them singletons. The sample consisted of CD4+ or CD8+ T cells sorted from blood, taken in a trial of the OX40 agonist ivuxolimab. Receptor source: an adult with an advanced solid tumor such as melanoma, head and neck, liver or kidney cancer.

This clone has just one count. The chain links TRBV2 to TRBJ1-2, with D possibly matching TRBD1 (6 bases). The CDR3 spans 14 residues. Germline CDR1 is SNHLY and CDR2 is FYNNEI. Trimming shortened V by 7 bases and J by 3 bases, and 15 bases separated the two germline ends. Here the CDR3 reads CASIGGGVDYGYTF. As DNA, the CDR3 is TGTGCCAGCATAGGAGGGGGGGTAGACTATGGCTACACCTTC.

The V gene is TRBV18, the J gene TRBJ1-2; D may be TRBD1 (6 bases). The CDR3 has 12 amino acids. V dropped 1 base and J dropped 8 bases, with 8 bases sitting between them. Germline values: CDR1 KGHSH, CDR2 LQKENI. CDR3 amino acids: CASSPQGDGYTF. In nucleotides, the CDR3 is TGTGCCAGCTCACCACAGGGGGACGGCTACACCTTC.

V usage is TRBV5-1 and J usage is TRBJ2-7; 10 bases line up with TRBD1. V gave up 4 bases and J gave up 6 bases; unmatched junction bases: 16. Germline loops: CDR1 SGHRS, CDR2 YFSETQ. The CDR3 sequence is 17 residues long. This chain's CDR3 is CASSPYFPGTGDSEQYF. The CDR3 DNA reads as TGCGCCAGCAGCCCATACTTCCCCGGGACAGGGGATAGCGAGCAGTACTTC.

This chain's CDR3 is CSVARWDPEETQYF. The CDR3 DNA reads as TGCAGCGTTGCAAGGTGGGATCCTGAAGAGACCCAGTACTTC. The chain uses TRBV29-1 and TRBJ2-5; D is undetermined. Germline assignment: CDR1 SQVTM and CDR2 ANQGSEA. This CDR3 is 14 amino acids long. Between the trimmed V and J ends, which lost 4 bases and 3 bases, there was a span of 15 bases.

In this sample, this clone turned up once. The J gene is TRBJ2-2, the V gene TRBV5-6; D is ambiguous. V was trimmed by 4 bases and J by 6 bases, leaving 19 bases between them. Germline lookup yields CDR1 SGHDT and CDR2 YYEEEE. The CDR3 has 16 residues. This CDR3 reads CASSPNILPGPGELFF. The CDR3 coding sequence is TGTGCCAGCAGCCCAAATATACTCCCGGGTCCCGGGGAGCTGTTTTTT.

This clone was counted a few times. This chain connects TRBV4-1 to TRBJ1-5; D might be TRBD1 (5 bases). The CDR3 contains 16 residues. Per the germline V gene, CDR1 is MGHRA and CDR2 is YSYEKL. The V gene lost 3 bases and the J gene lost 2 bases, with 14 bases spanning the gap. The DNA for the CDR3 is TGCGCCAGCAGCCACGGTCAGGGCATTGGCAATCAGCCCCAGCATTTT. Its protein is CASSHGQGIGNQPQHF.

This chain uses TRBV5-4 with TRBJ2-7, with 7 bases fitting TRBD2. This CDR3 is built from 15 residues. The trim removed 0 bases at V and 0 bases at J, leaving 3 bases unmatched. Germline V gene data show CDR1 as SGHNT and CDR2 as YYREEE (reference sequence). The CDR3 loop reads CASSLASGYSYEQYF. CDR3 nucleotides: TGTGCCAGCAGCTTGGCTAGCGGATACTCCTACGAGCAGTACTTC.

On this clone: Other DNA sequences in this specimen translate into the identical CDR3. The rearrangement uses TRBV19 and TRBJ1-1; unclear D gene. V was clipped by 5 bases and J by 6 bases, with 7 bases between them. Germline CDR1 reads LNHDA; CDR2 reads SQIVND (reference sequence). CDR3 length: 11 amino acids. The CDR3 loop is CASSERAEAFF. In nucleotides, the CDR3 is TGTGCCAGTAGTGAACGGGCTGAAGCTTTCTTT.